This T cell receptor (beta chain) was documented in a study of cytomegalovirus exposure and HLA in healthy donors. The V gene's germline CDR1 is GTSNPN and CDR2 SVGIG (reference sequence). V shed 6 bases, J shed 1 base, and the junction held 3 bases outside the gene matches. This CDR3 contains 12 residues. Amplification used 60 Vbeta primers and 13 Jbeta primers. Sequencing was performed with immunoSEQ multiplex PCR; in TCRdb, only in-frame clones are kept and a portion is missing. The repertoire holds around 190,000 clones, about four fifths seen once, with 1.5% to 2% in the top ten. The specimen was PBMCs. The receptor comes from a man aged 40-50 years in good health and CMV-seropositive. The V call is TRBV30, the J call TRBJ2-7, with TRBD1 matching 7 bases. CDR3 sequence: CACTGVSYEQYF. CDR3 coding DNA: TGTGCCTGTACAGGGGTATCCTACGAGCAGTACTTC.